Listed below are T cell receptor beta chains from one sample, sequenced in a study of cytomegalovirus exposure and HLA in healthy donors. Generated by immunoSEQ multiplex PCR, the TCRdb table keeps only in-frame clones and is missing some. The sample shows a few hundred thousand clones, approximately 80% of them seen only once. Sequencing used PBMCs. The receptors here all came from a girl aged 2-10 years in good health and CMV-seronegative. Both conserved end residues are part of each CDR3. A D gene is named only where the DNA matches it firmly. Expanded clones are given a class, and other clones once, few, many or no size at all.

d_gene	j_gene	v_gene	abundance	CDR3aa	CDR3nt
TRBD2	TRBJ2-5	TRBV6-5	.	CASSLGLAGAGTQYF	TGTGCCAGCAGCCTGGGACTAGCCGGTGCAGGAACCCAGTACTTC
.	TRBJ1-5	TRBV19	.	CASSIDLSRDEGDQPQHF	TGTGCCAGTAGTATAGATCTATCCCGGGACGAGGGGGATCAGCCCCAGCATTTT
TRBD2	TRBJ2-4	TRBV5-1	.	CASSPGLGRNIQYF	TGCGCCAGCAGCCCGGGACTAGGGAGAAACATTCAGTACTTC
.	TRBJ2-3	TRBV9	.	CASSSGVFTDTQYF	TGTGCCAGCAGCTCAGGGGTGTTCACAGATACGCAGTATTTT
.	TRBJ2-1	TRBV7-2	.	CASSGTGVWHNEQFF	TGTGCCAGCAGCGGGACGGGGGTATGGCACAATGAGCAGTTCTTC
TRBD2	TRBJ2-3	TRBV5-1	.	CASSITSGGATDGTQYF	TGCGCCAGCAGCATCACGAGCGGGGGAGCCACAGATGGTACGCAGTATTTT
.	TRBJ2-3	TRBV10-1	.	CASSETVDTDTQYF	TGCGCCAGCAGTGAAACAGTGGACACAGATACGCAGTATTTT
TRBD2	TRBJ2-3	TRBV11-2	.	CASSHPGLAGTDTQYF	TGTGCCAGCAGCCACCCGGGACTAGCGGGCACAGATACGCAGTATTTT
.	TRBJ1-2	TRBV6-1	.	CASTRDNNYGYTF	TGTGCCAGCACCCGGGACAATAACTATGGCTACACCTTC
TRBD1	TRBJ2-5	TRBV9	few	CASSVAGTEAETQYF	TGTGCCAGCAGCGTAGCCGGGACAGAGGCCGAGACCCAGTACTTC
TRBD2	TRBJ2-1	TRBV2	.	CASWGSGGHGAEQFF	TGTGCCAGCTGGGGTAGCGGGGGGCACGGGGCTGAGCAGTTCTTC
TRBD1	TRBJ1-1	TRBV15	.	CATSRDLTGLVTEAFF	TGTGCCACCAGCAGAGACTTGACAGGGTTGGTTACTGAAGCTTTCTTT
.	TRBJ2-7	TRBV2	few	CASSEGQTFQYEQYF	TGTGCCAGCAGTGAAGGACAGACCTTCCAATACGAGCAGTACTTC
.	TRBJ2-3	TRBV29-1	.	CSVSGPSTDTQYF	TGCAGCGTAAGCGGGCCAAGCACAGATACGCAGTATTTT
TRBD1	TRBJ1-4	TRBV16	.	CASSQSKGAANEKLFF	TGTGCCAGCAGCCAATCTAAGGGGGCTGCTAATGAAAAACTGTTTTTT
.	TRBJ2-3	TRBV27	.	CASSSPGERADTQYF	TGTGCCAGCAGTTCCCCGGGGGAGAGGGCAGATACGCAGTATTTT
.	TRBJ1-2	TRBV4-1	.	CASSLRVNYGYTF	TGCGCCAGCAGCCTCAGGGTAAACTATGGCTACACCTTC
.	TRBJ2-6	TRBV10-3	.	CAIRERGSGANVLTF	TGTGCCATCAGGGAAAGGGGGTCTGGGGCCAACGTCCTGACTTTC
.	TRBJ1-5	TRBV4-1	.	CASSQGRGKGTLDQPQHF	TGCGCCAGCAGCCAAGGTAGGGGGAAAGGGACATTGGATCAGCCCCAGCATTTT
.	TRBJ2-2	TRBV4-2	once	CASSQGAADLSNTGELFF	TGTGCCAGCAGCCAAGGGGCAGCGGATCTATCGAACACCGGGGAGCTGTTTTTT
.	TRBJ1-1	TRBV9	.	CASTQGTMNTEAFF	TGTGCCAGCACCCAGGGCACGATGAACACTGAAGCTTTCTTT
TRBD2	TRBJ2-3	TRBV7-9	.	CASSLNAGGDTDTQYF	TGTGCCAGCAGCTTAAATGCGGGGGGGGACACAGATACGCAGTATTTT
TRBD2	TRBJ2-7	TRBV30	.	CACASGGGGEQYF	TGTGCCTGTGCTAGCGGGGGCGGAGGCGAGCAGTACTTC
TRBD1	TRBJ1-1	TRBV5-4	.	CASSLEGQGSGTEAFF	TGTGCCAGCAGCTTGGAGGGACAGGGAAGTGGGACTGAAGCTTTCTTT
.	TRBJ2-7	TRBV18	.	CASSPSTHFYEQYF	TGTGCCAGCTCACCTTCTACTCATTTTTACGAGCAGTACTTC
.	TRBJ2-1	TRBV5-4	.	CASSLFKGQTYNEQFF	TGTGCCAGCAGCTTGTTCAAGGGACAAACCTACAATGAGCAGTTCTTC
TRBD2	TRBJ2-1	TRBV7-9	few	CASSSTGKRGFYNEQFF	TGTGCCAGCAGCTCCACGGGAAAGCGGGGGTTCTACAATGAGCAGTTCTTC
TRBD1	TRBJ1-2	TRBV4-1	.	CASSRETGGFYGYTF	TGCGCCAGCAGCCGAGAGACAGGGGGCTTCTACGGCTACACCTTC
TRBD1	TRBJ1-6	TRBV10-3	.	CAISDPDRTGSGSNSPLHF	TGTGCCATCAGCGACCCAGACAGGACAGGGAGTGGGAGTAATTCACCCCTCCACTTT
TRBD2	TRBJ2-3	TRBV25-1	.	CAIPRSAGGPEDTQYF	TGTGCCATCCCAAGGAGCGCGGGGGGGCCGGAAGATACGCAGTATTTT
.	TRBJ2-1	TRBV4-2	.	CASSTQSRQQSYNEQFF	TGTGCCAGCAGCACACAAAGTCGACAGCAGTCCTACAATGAGCAGTTCTTC
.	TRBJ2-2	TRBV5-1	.	CASSLVPAGELFF	TGCGCCAGCAGCTTGGTCCCTGCCGGGGAGCTGTTTTTT
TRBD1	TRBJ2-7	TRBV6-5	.	CASRPGQGAVEQYF	TGTGCCAGCAGACCGGGACAGGGGGCAGTCGAGCAGTACTTC
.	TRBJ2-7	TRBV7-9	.	CASSLRYEQYF	TGTGCCAGCAGCTTACGGTACGAGCAGTACTTC
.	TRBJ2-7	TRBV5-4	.	CASRFGGEQYF	TGTGCCAGCAGATTCGGGGGCGAGCAGTACTTC
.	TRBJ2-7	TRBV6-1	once	CASSEAQTGSYEQYF	TGTGCCAGCAGTGAAGCGCAGACAGGTTCCTACGAGCAGTACTTC
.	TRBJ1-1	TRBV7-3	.	CASSLYRGSQNTEAFF	TGTGCCAGCAGCTTATACCGGGGATCCCAGAACACTGAAGCTTTCTTT
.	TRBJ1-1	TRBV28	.	CASSLPDMNTEAFF	TGTGCCAGCAGTTTACCCGACATGAACACTGAAGCTTTCTTT
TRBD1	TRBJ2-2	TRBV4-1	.	CASSQPDDRDGTGELFF	TGCGCCAGCAGCCAACCCGATGACAGGGATGGCACCGGGGAGCTGTTTTTT
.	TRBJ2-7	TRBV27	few	CASSRRGAESYEQYF	TGTGCCAGCAGCCGCAGGGGGGCGGAATCCTACGAGCAGTACTTC
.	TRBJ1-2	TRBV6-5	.	CASTRKSGSGGYTF	TGTGCCAGCACCCGGAAGTCGGGGTCTGGGGGCTACACCTTC
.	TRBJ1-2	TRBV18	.	CASSPMEGGRGYTF	TGTGCCAGCTCACCGATGGAAGGGGGTAGGGGCTACACCTTC
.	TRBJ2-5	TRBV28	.	CASRDFQETQYF	TGTGCCAGCAGGGACTTTCAAGAGACCCAGTACTTC
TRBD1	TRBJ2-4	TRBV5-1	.	CASSETGGIDIQYF	TGCGCCAGCAGCGAGACAGGGGGGATCGACATTCAGTACTTC
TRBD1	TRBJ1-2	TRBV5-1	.	CASSLKDRDPHGYTF	TGCGCCAGCAGCTTAAAGGACAGGGACCCTCATGGCTACACCTTC
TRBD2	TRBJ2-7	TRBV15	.	CATSISGTSGYEQYF	TGTGCCACCAGCATCTCCGGGACTAGCGGCTACGAGCAGTACTTC
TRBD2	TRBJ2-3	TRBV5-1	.	CASRTSGLTDTQYF	TGCGCCAGCAGAACTAGCGGGCTTACAGATACGCAGTATTTT
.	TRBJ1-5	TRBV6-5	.	CASSYAGFDQPQHF	TGTGCCAGCAGTTACGCGGGGTTTGATCAGCCCCAGCATTTT
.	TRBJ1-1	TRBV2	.	CASSEYQGGRTEAFF	TGTGCCAGCAGTGAATACCAGGGCGGTCGCACTGAAGCTTTCTTT